What follows is one T cell receptor beta chain and its context. Antigen specificity is unknown. The CDR3 length is 13 residues. Germline V gene sequence: CDR1 SEHNR, CDR2 FQNEAQ (reference sequence). The V end lost 1 base, the J end lost 6 bases, and 10 bases lay between the germline ends. The data are from a study of cytomegalovirus exposure and HLA in healthy donors. The PCR employed 60 Vbeta primers together with 13 Jbeta primers. As handled by the study authors: There were some 87 million unique TCR beta chains by a later count, and 10 million to 12 million of them were shared. Assay: immunoSEQ multiplex PCR; the TCRdb copy retains only in-frame clones and omits some. From that table come the V and J calls and clone size; the DNA was used to work out D and trimming. The repertoire table contains about 200,000 clones. Study results and limitations: V segments that were indistinguishable, TRBV6-2 and TRBV6-3 among them, were omitted from analysis.

The sequenced sample consisted of PBMCs. The TCR comes from a girl aged 2 to 9 in good health and CMV-seropositive. This chain joins TRBV7-9 and TRBJ2-7; no definite D call. CDR3 protein: CASSLGVRLEQYF. The CDR3 DNA sequence: TGTGCCAGCAGCTTAGGTGTTCGTCTCGAGCAGTACTTC.